The clone carrying this T cell receptor beta chain has at least ten counts. The sample is drawn from a study of T-cell reconstitution after alpha-beta-depleted transplantation in children. The TCRbeta library incorporated unique molecular identifiers. In TCRdb, the PCR reads were re-called with MiXCR into one record per CDR3 protein. The sample includes more than 150,000 distinct CDR3 sequences, just over 14% of them seen just once. The length of the CDR3 is 15 residues. V trimming: 2 bases; J trimming: 4 bases; junction bases outside the gene matches: 6. Germline V gives CDR1 MNHEY, CDR2 SMNVEV (reference sequence).

The TCR comes from a human donor who donated a stem cell graft to a child with acute lymphoblastic leukemia. The chain employs TRBV27 and TRBJ2-7; TRBD2 aligns across 9 bases. The sample was PBMCs from the stem cell graft donor, taken from the stem cell graft. The CDR3 bases are TGTGCCAGCAGTTTAGTAGGGCGGGAGGGTTACGAGCAGTACTTC. Translating gives CASSLVGREGYEQYF.